This TCR beta chain was captured by sequencing in a study of shared clonotypes between healthy human individuals (dated by TCRdb to about 2020). Context from the whole study: A few men and a couple of women, aged 18 to 49 years, made up the cohort. For each donor, three plates each were used for CD4 naive and CD4 memory, two plates were used for CD8 naive, and one plate was used for CD8 memory. The study deeply sequenced blood TCR repertoires of about 5 healthy adults to estimate repertoire size and the extent of clonotype sharing between individuals. To increase sequencing depth and limit assay-specific biases, different laboratories used diverse techniques to prepare libraries and sequence TCR repertoires. Between about 0.85 and 10 billion PBMCs per donor were obtained by leukapheresis.

For this clone: Its cognate antigen has yet to be identified. No much larger clonotype is one base removed from it; base qualities were not supplied.

Using the deep immunoSEQ assay, multiplex PCR amplified TCR CDR3 regions from genomic DNA. Extracted genomic DNA from each cell subset was distributed evenly across all wells of several immunoSEQ 96-well plates, and each plate was treated as a replicate. For sorted subsets, each replicate PCR was loaded with approximately 200 ng genomic DNA, equivalent to 30,000 or so T cell genomes. The purified libraries were quantified using a Qubit 3.0 fluorometer, sized with a Bioanalyzer 2100, and then quantified again using the KAPA Library Quantification kit. Every immunoSEQ 96-well plate was sequenced on a separate single-read 150-cycle Illumina NextSeq 550 flow cell. The paper's data handling went like this. The immunoSEQ output contained only junctional sequences without quality scores, so filtering could not match that applied to full-length reads. To assign V/J genes and CDR3, sequences were annotated using PyIR, a Python wrapper for IgBLAST v1.9, with IMGT germline references. Reads with weak V/J assignments (E-value above 1e-6), missing CDR3, stop codons, out-of-frame junctions, or ambiguous translated residues were removed. V3J clonotypes were defined as sequences sharing the same inferred V gene, J gene, and CDR3 amino acid sequence. The percentage overlap between two repertoires was calculated by dividing the number of shared unique clonotypes by the size of the smaller repertoire. Richness of each repertoire was evaluated using RTK rarefaction, the Chao1 estimator, and Recon v2.1 estimates of unobserved clonotypes. Generation probabilities for all TCRbeta clonotypes obtained by the gDNA method from a handful of donors were computed using OLGA. TCRdb re-hosts the immuneACCESS table, in-frame sequences only. Its copies lack some clones; in the studies checked, an unresolved V gene accounts for under half of them, and the cause for the rest is not known. V and J calls and clone size come straight from that table; D and trimming were deduced from the DNA. For this sample the table gives more than 1,200,000 clones, of which about 98.5% were detected only once. The ten top clones hold over 0.3% of the sample.

What the authors observed across the whole study: Sampling was restricted to blood, and TCR repertoires in tissues likely differ from the TCR repertoires found in blood. Roughly 5% of naive CD4, around 3.6% of naive CD8, around 2.3% of memory CD4, and about 0.4% of memory CD8 clonotypes were shared across a handful of donors. Larger estimated clonotype richness was generally found for naive subsets than for memory subsets. Based on pairwise subsampling, the degree of clonotype sharing among donors was expected to be affected by sequencing depth. Because the study included only a small number of donors, the genetic and exposure-history diversity represented was limited. Higher generation probabilities were observed for clonotypes shared by all four sorted-subset donors than for non-shared clonotypes. Incomplete sequencing was indicated by rarefaction of sorted-subset datasets, despite the large sequencing depth.

The donors were healthy, HIV-negative adults who had no recently reported acute infections or vaccinations. Every donor was a Caucasian adult living in Nashville, Tennessee, USA. CD4+ T cells were enriched through magnetic negative selection, after which naive cells were positively selected on CD45RA and the remaining negative fraction served as the memory subset. Blood was obtained by leukapheresis, after which PBMCs were separated by Ficoll-Histopaque density gradient centrifugation and cryopreserved in liquid nitrogen vapor phase. Analytical flow cytometry was used to check the purity and quantity of every magnetically sorted T cell population. Genomic DNA was isolated from every sorted fraction and measured by UV absorbance on a Nanodrop 2000c. The cysteine opens and the phenylalanine closes a CDR3 of 14 amino acids. This entry keeps only the CDR3 DNA: 42 bases, framed from base 1. The germline V gene supplies CDR1 SGHTA and CDR2 FQGNSA. V is pared back by 4 bases and J by 6 bases, with 16 bases lying between the germline termini.

The receptor comes from a man aged 30 to 45 in good health. The rearranged segments are TRBV7-2 and TRBJ2-7, and perhaps TRBD2 as D gene, on 5 matching bases. The material sequenced was naive CD4+ T cells sorted from blood. Reading the label with the study, this specimen's cell subset or site is: CD45RA+ positively selected. In nucleotide form, the sequence is TGTGCCAGCAGCTCGAAGCGTCTAGCAAGCGAGCAGTACTTC. Protein translation: CASSSKRLASEQYF.